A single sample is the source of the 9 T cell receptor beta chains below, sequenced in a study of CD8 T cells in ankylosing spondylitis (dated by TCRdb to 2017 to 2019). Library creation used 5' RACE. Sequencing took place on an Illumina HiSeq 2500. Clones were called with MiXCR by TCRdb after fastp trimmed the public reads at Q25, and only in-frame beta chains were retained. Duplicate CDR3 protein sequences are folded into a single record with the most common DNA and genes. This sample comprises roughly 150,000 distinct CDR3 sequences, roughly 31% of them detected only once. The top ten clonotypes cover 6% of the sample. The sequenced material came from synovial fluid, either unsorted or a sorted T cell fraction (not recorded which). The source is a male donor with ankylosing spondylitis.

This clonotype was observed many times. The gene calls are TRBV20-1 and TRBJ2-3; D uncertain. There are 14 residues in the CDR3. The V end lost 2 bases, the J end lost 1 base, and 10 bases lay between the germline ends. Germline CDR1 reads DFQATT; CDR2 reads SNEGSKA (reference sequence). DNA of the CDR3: TGCAGTGCTAGACGTCCGCCGGGCACAGATACGCAGTATTTT. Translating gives CSARRPPGTDTQYF.

CDR3 loop: CASSQGGGGGAEAFF. The CDR3 region has the DNA TGTGCCAGCAGCCAAGGCGGAGGTGGTGGCGCTGAAGCTTTCTTT. V and J are TRBV3-1 and TRBJ1-1, with D unresolved. V shed 1 base and J shed 6 bases, with 15 bases lying between them. In germline, CDR1 is LGHDT, CDR2 YNNKEL (reference sequence). The CDR3 consists of 15 residues.

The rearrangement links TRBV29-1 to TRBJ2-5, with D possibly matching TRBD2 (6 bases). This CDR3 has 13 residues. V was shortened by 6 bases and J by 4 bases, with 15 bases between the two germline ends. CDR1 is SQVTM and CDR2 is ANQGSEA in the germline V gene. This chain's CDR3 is CSVDPGVRETQYF. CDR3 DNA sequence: TGCAGCGTCGACCCGGGAGTGAGAGAGACCCAGTACTTC. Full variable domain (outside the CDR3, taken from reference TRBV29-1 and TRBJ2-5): SAVISQKPSRDICQRGTSLTIQCQVDSQVTMMFWYRQQPGQSLTLIATANQGSEATYESGFVIDKFPISRPNLTFSTLTVSNMSPEDSSIYLCSVDPGVRETQYFGPGTRLLVL.

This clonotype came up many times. The CDR3 DNA follows: TGCAGTGACAGGGGGGCGAGGGGCACCGGGGAGCTGTTTTTT. Translated, it gives CSDRGARGTGELFF. V usage is TRBV29-1 and J usage is TRBJ2-2, with TRBD1 matching 9 bases. The CDR3 has 14 amino acids. The germline CDR1 and CDR2 sequences are SQVTM and ANQGSEA.

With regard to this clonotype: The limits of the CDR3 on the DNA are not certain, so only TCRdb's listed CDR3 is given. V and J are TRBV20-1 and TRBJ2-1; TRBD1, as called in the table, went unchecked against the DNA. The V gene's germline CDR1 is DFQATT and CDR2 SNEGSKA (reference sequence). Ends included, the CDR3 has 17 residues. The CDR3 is CCAWGQGAASGSNEQFF.

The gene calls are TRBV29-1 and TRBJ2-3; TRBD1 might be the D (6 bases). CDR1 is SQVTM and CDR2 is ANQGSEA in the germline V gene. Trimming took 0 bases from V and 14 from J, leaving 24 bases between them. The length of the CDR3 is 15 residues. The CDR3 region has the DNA TGCAGCGTTGAAGATCTCTCCCCCGACGGGCAGGGGCCGTATTTT. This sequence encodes CSVEDLSPDGQGPYF.

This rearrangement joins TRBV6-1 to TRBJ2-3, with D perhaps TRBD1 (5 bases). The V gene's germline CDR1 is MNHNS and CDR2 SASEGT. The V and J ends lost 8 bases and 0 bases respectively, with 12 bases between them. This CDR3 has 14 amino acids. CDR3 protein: CASGAASSTDTQYF. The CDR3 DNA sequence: TGTGCCAGCGGGGCGGCTTCTAGCACAGATACGCAGTATTTT.

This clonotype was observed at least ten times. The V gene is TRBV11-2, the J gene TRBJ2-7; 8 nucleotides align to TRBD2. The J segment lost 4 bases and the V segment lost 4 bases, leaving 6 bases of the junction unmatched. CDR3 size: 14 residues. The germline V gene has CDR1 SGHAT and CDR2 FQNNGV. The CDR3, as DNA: TGTGCCAGCAGCTCTAGACTAGCGCTTTACGAGCAGTACTTC. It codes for CASSSRLALYEQYF.

This CDR3 is CASSSSYGGSLQFF. In DNA form, the CDR3 reads TGTGCCAGCAGCTCGAGTTATGGGGGCTCCCTGCAGTTCTTC. V gene TRBV7-2 combines with J gene TRBJ2-1, with a possible D match to TRBD1 (6 bases). Germline assignment: CDR1 SGHTA and CDR2 FQGNSA. V gave up 4 bases and J gave up 12 bases, with 19 bases separating them. The CDR3 totals 14 residues. Full variable domain (missing parts from reference TRBV7-2 and TRBJ2-1): GAGVSQSPSNKVTEKGKDVELRCDPISGHTALYWYRQSLGQGLEFLIYFQGNSAPDKSGLPSDRFSAERTGGSVSTLTIQRTQQEDSAVYLCASSSSYGGSLQFFGPGTRLTVL.